The following is a TCR beta chain sequence with its context. Its antigen remains undetermined. No qualities accompany the bases; no much larger clone lies one base away. Unmatched junction bases come to 11, with V trimmed by 0 bases and J by 3 bases. The CDR3 runs 18 amino acids, cysteine and phenylalanine included. This entry keeps only the CDR3 DNA: 54 bases, framed from base 1. The germline V gene specifies KGHSY as CDR1 and FQNENV as CDR2. The CDR3 regions of human TCRbeta chains were subjected to immunosequencing. Per the original workflow: Repertoire TCRs were matched against a reference library of SARS-CoV-2-specific TCRs generated with the MIRA antigen-specificity platform. Breadth was defined as the fraction of unique TCRs that were SARS-CoV-2-associated, and depth was defined as the fraction of total T cells that were SARS-CoV-2-associated. Using the MIRA data, each spike-specific TCR was mapped to the spike region that the TCR reacts to and placed in a CD4 or CD8 class. Log10-transformed breadth and depth values were compared by one-way ANOVA with Sidak's multiple comparisons tests. The immuneACCESS repertoire file appears here via TCRdb, limited to in-frame rearrangements. These files lack a portion of the clones; in checked studies, under half of the deficit traces to unresolved V genes, and the cause of the others is not known. The V and J calls and the clone size are those of that table, but D and trimming were determined from the DNA. The sample records 150,000 or so clones, 70% to 90% of which are singletons. The ten largest account for about 8% of the sample.

This specimen belongs to a study of T cell responses to AZD1222 COVID-19 vaccine (dated by TCRdb to the early 2020s). Study-level background: AZD1222 recipients given second doses at about 4 weeks or at about 12 weeks were pooled, since spike-specific TCR depth and breadth were not found to differ between the two schedules. TCR sequencing covered 230 or so trial participants: 207 given two doses of AZD1222 and 26 given two doses of MenACWY control vaccine. Trial participants were enrolled by age into 18-55, 56-69 and 70-plus year subgroups, with approximately 150, 28 and 58 TCR-sequenced participants respectively. On the study overall, not on this receptor specifically: Conclusions about previously exposed vaccinees are limited, since just five to seven AZD1222 recipients were seropositive for SARS-CoV-2 at baseline. The 56-69-year group was small, and its depth increase did not reach significance, likely because of low power. Participants were mostly white British and included more females than males, and it was suggested by the authors that clonal diversity may have been underestimated. CD4 TCRs associated with the vaccine covered the entire spike protein, and the dominant responses were in regions 160-218 and 743-854. After two AZD1222 doses, both the breadth and the depth of spike-specific TCRs were significantly higher than at day 0 and than in MenACWY recipients. Nearly half of unique spike-specific TCRs reportedly recognized epitopes outside regions mutated in the B.1.351 and B.1.1.7 variants. Because no day 14 peak-response samples were available, the repertoires could be characterized only after the peak T cell response.

This sample's time point label indicates: baseline before first vaccination. The vaccinee samples were drawn from two UK trials, COV001 and COV002, one of which was a single-blind randomized controlled phase 2/3 trial testing AZD1222 (ChAdOx1 nCoV-19) in healthy adults. For TCRbeta chain sequencing, PBMC samples were collected from trial participants at day 0 and at day 28 after the second dose. This sequence uses TRBV16 and TRBJ1-1, with TRBD1 matching 9 junction bases. The origin of this receptor is an adult in good health. The sample consisted of peripheral blood, taken on day 0 of AZD1222 vaccination. The nucleotide sequence reads as follows: TGTGCCAGCAGCCAATCTACGCGCGTGACAGGGGGAGACACTGAAGCTTTCTTT. This sequence encodes CASSQSTRVTGGDTEAFF.